A single sample gave rise to the 11 T cell receptor beta chains below, sequenced in a study of T cell changes during pregnancy in multiple sclerosis. The table came from immunoSEQ multiplex PCR; TCRdb's copy has only in-frame clones and leaves some out. The sample lists about 59,000 clones; less than 95% were seen once. Material: CD8+ T cells from peripheral blood mononuclear cells, obtained after pregnancy. The receptors originated from a female donor with multiple sclerosis, enrolled in a pregnancy study.

The rearrangement links TRBV4-3 to TRBJ2-7; no reliable D call. CDR1 and CDR2 (germline): LGHNA, YSLEER. Trimming took 2 bases from V and 0 from J, leaving 11 bases between them. The length of the CDR3 is 15 residues. For the CDR3, the DNA is TGCGCCAGCAGCCAAACTCCTTCGAGCTCCTACGAGCAGTACTTC. It codes for CASSQTPSSSYEQYF.

The chain combines TRBV7-5 with TRBJ1-4. TRBV7-5 is described as a pseudogene. There are 14 residues in the CDR3. This CDR3 reads CVRSPYATNEKLFF. Written as DNA, the CDR3 is TGTGTCAGAAGCCCCTATGCAACTAATGAAAAACTGTTTTTT.

J is TRBJ2-1 and V is TRBV5-1; TRBD1 is a possible D gene (6 bases). This CDR3 has 14 residues. Deletions cut 0 bases from V and 8 bases from J, with 12 bases between. Germline V CDR1 and CDR2: SGHRS, YFSETQ. The CDR3 coding sequence is TGCGCCAGCAGCTTGGATCAGGGGCTGGATGAGCAGTTCTTC. This sequence encodes CASSLDQGLDEQFF.

This sequence joins TRBV7-9 and TRBJ2-3, with D uncertain. In germline, CDR1 is SEHNR, CDR2 FQNEAQ (reference sequence). The CDR3 loop spans 13 amino acids. V shed 8 bases and J shed 5 bases, with 14 bases lying between them. CDR3: CASQNQVRDTQYF. CDR3 nucleotide sequence: TGTGCCAGCCAAAACCAAGTCAGAGATACGCAGTATTTT.

The chain carries TRBV7-2 and TRBJ2-2; perhaps TRBD1 as D (6 bases). CDR1 is SGHTA, CDR2 FQGNSA, per germline. This CDR3 spans 15 amino acids. V was cut by 3 bases and J by 5 bases, with 13 bases left in between. This CDR3 is CASSFQIQGTGELFF. The DNA of the CDR3 is TGTGCCAGCAGCTTTCAGATTCAGGGGACCGGGGAGCTGTTTTTT.

For the CDR3, the DNA is TGTGCCAGCAGCCAAGATCTCGTTGTAGCGGTAAGATACAATGAGCAGTTCTTC. Protein product: CASSQDLVVAVRYNEQFF. V gene TRBV4-2 combines with J gene TRBJ2-1, with a tentative D call TRBD2 (6 bases). The V gene's germline CDR1 is LGHNA and CDR2 YNFKEQ. V lost 0 bases to trimming and J lost 4 bases, with 19 bases between them. The CDR3 covers 18 residues.

This rearrangement joins TRBV5-6 to TRBJ1-5; 8 bases map to TRBD1. The length of the CDR3 is 15 residues. The germline V gene encodes CDR1 SGHDT and CDR2 YYEEEE. V dropped 4 bases and J dropped 0; count of bases not matched to a gene: 3. The DNA of the CDR3 is TGTGCCAGCAGCCTGACAGGGGATAGCAATCAGCCCCAGCATTTT. This gives the protein CASSLTGDSNQPQHF.

The chain recombines TRBV27 with TRBJ1-5; D remains ambiguous. V was trimmed by 4 bases and J by 6 bases, leaving 10 bases between them. The germline gives CDR1 MNHEY, CDR2 SMNVEV (reference sequence). The CDR3 consists of 13 residues. The CDR3 protein is CASSWSPSQPQHF. CDR3 nucleotide sequence: TGTGCCAGCAGTTGGTCTCCGAGTCAGCCCCAGCATTTT.

This sequence joins TRBV4-3 and TRBJ2-1, with D perhaps matching TRBD1 (6 bases). Germline CDR1 and CDR2: LGHNA and YSLEER. This CDR3 has 13 residues. V dropped 3 bases and J dropped 8 bases, with 11 bases sitting between them. The CDR3: CASSQSGVDEQFF. Written as DNA, the CDR3 is TGCGCCAGCAGCCAGTCAGGGGTGGATGAGCAGTTCTTC.

DNA of the CDR3: TGTGCCAGCAGGCACAGGGGGACCGGGGAGCTGTTTTTT. It yields the protein CASRHRGTGELFF. The chain couples TRBV6-4 to TRBJ2-2, with TRBD1 matching 8 bases. The CDR3 runs 13 residues. V lost 6 bases and J lost 5; bases outside the gene matches: 2. In germline, CDR1 is MRHNA, CDR2 SNTAGT.

The chain employs TRBV19 and TRBJ2-7, with D tentatively TRBD1 (6 bases). Trimming cost V 5 bases and J 3 bases, with 17 bases left between them. The CDR3 extends over 15 amino acids. Germline CDR1 and CDR2: LNHDA and SQIVND (reference sequence). CDR3 sequence: CASSPGGHQFYEQYF. The CDR3 DNA reads as TGTGCCAGTAGTCCTGGGGGACATCAATTCTACGAGCAGTACTTC.